The 32 T cell receptor beta chains given below trace back to one sample, sequenced in a study of T cells after posttransplantation cyclophosphamide. TCRdb's table, derived via immunoSEQ multiplex PCR, lists solely in-frame clones and lacks some. The record shows tens of thousands of clones for this sample, with no singletons present. Material: PBMCs. The source of these receptors is a woman aged 55-69 years in good health, CMV-negative, and a related stem cell transplant donor.

Many counts were recorded for this clone. The V and J genes are TRBV28 and TRBJ2-7; maybe TRBD1 (5 bases). Germline CDR1 MDHEN, CDR2 SYDVKM. The CDR3 sequence is 12 residues long. The germline V and J ends were trimmed by 7 bases and 0 bases, with 7 bases remaining between them. This CDR3 is CASKGASYEQYF. CDR3 in DNA: TGTGCCAGCAAAGGGGCCTCCTACGAGCAGTACTTC.

The table lists this clone with many counts. The chain employs TRBV6-5 and TRBJ1-1; tentative D call: TRBD1 (5 bases). Trimming pared 5 bases from V and 7 bases from J, leaving 8 bases between. Germline V lookup: CDR1 MNHEY, CDR2 SVGAGI. This CDR3 contains 11 residues. The CDR3: CASSDSLEAFF. In DNA form, the CDR3 reads TGTGCCAGCAGTGACAGCCTTGAAGCTTTCTTT.

The genes are TRBV15 and TRBJ2-1, with D possibly being TRBD1 (5 bases). V lost 0 bases and J lost 9, with 18 bases in between. The germline V gene encodes CDR1 LNHNV and CDR2 YYDKDF (reference sequence). CDR3 length: 16 amino acids. The CDR3 sequence is CATSREGQAGTREQFF. The CDR3 nucleotides are TGTGCCACCAGCAGAGAGGGGCAGGCTGGTACCCGTGAGCAGTTCTTC.

This clone was observed at least ten times. The rearrangement uses TRBV6-2 or TRBV6-3 and TRBJ1-2; the match to TRBD1 covers 9 bases. Germline values: CDR1 MNHEY, CDR2 SVGEGT. V dropped 0 bases and J dropped 8; count of bases not matched to a gene: 4. The CDR3 spans 14 residues. CDR3 DNA sequence: TGTGCCAGCAGTTACTCGGGACAGGGTTCGGGCTACACCTTC. Amino acids: CASSYSGQGSGYTF.

This clone has at least ten counts. The V and J genes are TRBV2 and TRBJ1-4; TRBD1 aligns across 7 bases. The CDR3 length is 15 residues. Germline V gives CDR1 SNHLY, CDR2 FYNNEI. Losses at the gene ends were 6 bases for V and 7 bases for J; bases not matched to a gene: 11. The CDR3 sequence is CASRSTGVLVEKLFF. The DNA for the CDR3 is TGTGCCAGCAGAAGCACAGGGGTCCTGGTTGAAAAACTGTTTTTT.

This clone was counted ten times or more. The chain has TRBV7-2 and TRBJ2-2, with D possibly TRBD2 on 7 matching bases. The CDR3 consists of 15 residues. The germline V gene has CDR1 SGHTA and CDR2 FQGNSA. The ends were cut back, 3 bases at V and 6 bases at J, with 14 bases in the middle. The CDR3 DNA reads TGTGCCAGCAGCTTGGGGGGGGCCAACGCCGGGGAGCTGTTTTTT. Amino acid sequence: CASSLGGANAGELFF.

This clone was observed at least ten times. The CDR3 nucleotides read TGTGCCAGTAGTATAGACAGGAGCTCTGGAAACACCATATATTTT. It specifies CASSIDRSSGNTIYF. The chain has TRBV19 and TRBJ1-3; no clear D gene. Germline V gene data show CDR1 as LNHDA and CDR2 as SQIVND (reference sequence). V lost 0 bases, J lost 0 bases, and 6 bases lay in between. The CDR3 extends over 15 amino acids.

The sample holds many counts of this clone. This CDR3 is CASSYGFGSYNEQFF. CDR3 sequence (DNA): TGTGCCAGCAGCTACGGGTTCGGTAGCTACAATGAGCAGTTCTTC. V is TRBV7-2 and J is TRBJ2-1; D is unclear. V was trimmed by 4 bases and J by 3 bases, leaving 13 bases between them. The CDR3 is 15 residues long. Germline lookup yields CDR1 SGHTA and CDR2 FQGNSA. Variable domain in full (rest from reference TRBV7-2 and TRBJ2-1): GAGVSQSPSNKVTEKGKDVELRCDPISGHTALYWYRQSLGQGLEFLIYFQGNSAPDKSGLPSDRFSAERTGGSVSTLTIQRTQQEDSAVYLCASSYGFGSYNEQFFGPGTRLTVL.

In its sample, this clone was seen many times. The chain joins TRBV6-1 to TRBJ2-1; 12 nucleotides line up with TRBD2. The CDR3 length is 15 residues. V lost 4 bases, J lost 3 bases, and 1 base stayed unmatched. Germline V lookup: CDR1 MNHNS, CDR2 SASEGT. CDR3 loop: CASSGTSGNYNEQFF. The CDR3 DNA reads TGTGCCAGCAGTGGGACTAGCGGGAACTACAATGAGCAGTTCTTC.

This clone was recorded many times. V and J are TRBV4-1 and TRBJ2-7; 9 positions agree with TRBD1. V shed 2 bases and J 3 bases; nucleotides not matched to a gene: 5. The CDR3 totals 15 residues. The germline V gene has CDR1 MGHRA and CDR2 YSYEKL. The CDR3 nucleotides read TGCGCCAGCAGCCAATCCGGGACAGGGTACTACGAGCAGTACTTC. Translated: CASSQSGTGYYEQYF.

This clone appeared many times. The chain couples TRBV27 to TRBJ2-1, with D perhaps being TRBD1 or TRBD2 (5 bases each). The CDR3 totals 15 residues. The V gene's germline CDR1 is MNHEY and CDR2 SMNVEV (reference sequence). V lost 2 bases, J lost 7 bases, and 15 bases lay in between. The DNA for the CDR3 is TGTGCCAGCAGTTTAGGGGCTAGAGGGGAGAATGAGCAGTTCTTC. This translates into CASSLGARGENEQFF.

The sample holds many counts of this clone. Germline and junction disagree at one end, which may indicate a read error. The chain couples TRBV7-7 to TRBJ2-7, with 8 positions matching TRBD1. Germline CDR1 and CDR2: SSHAT and FNYEAQ (reference sequence). CDR3 length equals 13 residues. In nucleotides, the CDR3 is TGTGCTAGCAGCTTAGACAGGGGCCACGAGCAGTACTTC. Its protein product is CASSLDRGHEQYF.

This clone was seen many times. The gene calls are TRBV9 and TRBJ2-3; the D is unclear. The CDR3 is 17 amino acids. Germline CDR1 and CDR2: SGDLS and YYNGEE. V was cut by 0 bases and J by 1 base, with 15 bases left in between. CDR3 protein: CASSVAPTVLGTDTQYF. The CDR3 DNA reads as TGTGCCAGCAGCGTAGCGCCGACGGTCCTAGGCACAGATACGCAGTATTTT. The full variable domain, completed using reference TRBV9 and TRBJ2-3, is DSGVTQTPKHLITATGQRVTLRCSPRSGDLSVYWYQQSLDQGLQFLIQYYNGEERAKGNILERFSAQQFPDLHSELNLSSLELGDSALYFCASSVAPTVLGTDTQYFGPGTRLTVL.

This clone has only a few counts. V and J are TRBV7-9 and TRBJ2-2, with 9 bases aligning to TRBD1. With V trimmed by 0 bases and J by 6 bases, 2 bases remained unmatched. The germline CDR1 and CDR2 sequences are SEHNR and FQNEAQ (reference sequence). The CDR3 runs 15 residues. Here the CDR3 reads CASSLAGQGSGELFF. The CDR3 DNA follows: TGTGCCAGCAGCTTAGCGGGACAGGGTTCCGGGGAGCTGTTTTTT.

The sample holds a few counts of this clone. The DNA of the CDR3 is TGTGCCTGGAGTGTTATGGGACAAATGAACACTGAAGCTTTCTTT. The encoded protein is CAWSVMGQMNTEAFF. The chain combines TRBV30 with TRBJ1-1, with TRBD1 as a possible D gene (6 bases). V was pared by 0 bases and J by 0 bases, with 11 bases between. The germline V gene has CDR1 GTSNPN and CDR2 SVGIG (reference sequence). The CDR3 loop spans 15 amino acids.

This clone was counted at least ten times. The rearrangement links TRBV12-3 or TRBV12-4 to TRBJ2-6; 9 bases agree with TRBD1. CDR3 length equals 19 residues. With V trimmed by 1 base and J by 4 bases, 11 bases remained unmatched. The CDR3 DNA is TGTGCCAGCAGTTTAGGGACAGGGGTCGTACCCTCGGGGGCCAACGTCCTGACTTTC. It encodes CASSLGTGVVPSGANVLTF.

As concerns this clone: The same CDR3 also results from other DNA sequences found in this sample. The chain employs TRBV28 and TRBJ1-2, with D hard to call. The CDR3 runs to 10 residues. Trimming took off 4 bases at V and 7 bases at J, with 4 bases between the two ends. Germline V CDR1 and CDR2: MDHEN, SYDVKM. The chain's CDR3 is CASSSVGYTF. The CDR3 bases are TGTGCCAGCAGTTCGGTTGGCTACACCTTC.

This clone was recorded at least ten times. This CDR3 reads CASSPQGSGAVYEQFF. The CDR3 nucleotides are TGTGCCAGCAGCCCCCAGGGGAGCGGGGCGGTCTATGAGCAGTTCTTC. The V gene is TRBV9, the J gene TRBJ2-1; possibly TRBD2 for D (7 bases). Trimming stripped 4 bases from V and 8 bases from J, with 22 bases between. This CDR3 has 16 residues. CDR1 and CDR2 (germline): SGDLS, YYNGEE.

This clone was detected many times. This sequence joins TRBV4-2 and TRBJ1-1; 7 positions agree with TRBD1. Germline CDR1 is LGHNA and CDR2 is YNFKEQ. The CDR3 loop spans 14 amino acids. The junction had 3 bases not matched to a gene; V was cut back by 0 bases and J by 5 bases. The CDR3, as DNA: TGTGCCAGCAGCCAAGATTCAGGGGGGACTGAAGCTTTCTTT. The encoded protein is CASSQDSGGTEAFF.

This clone was counted a few times. The chain carries TRBV18 and TRBJ2-5; D unresolved. The CDR3 covers 15 residues. Trimming took 2 bases from V and 5 from J, leaving 15 bases between them. The V gene's germline CDR1 is KGHSH and CDR2 LQKENI. CDR3 loop: CASSPNAEGRETQYF. As DNA, the CDR3 is TGTGCCAGCTCACCAAATGCGGAAGGTCGGGAGACCCAGTACTTC. Full variable domain (missing parts from reference TRBV18 and TRBJ2-5): NAGVMQNPRHLVRRRGQEARLRCSPMKGHSHVYWYRQLPEEGLKFMVYLQKENIIDESGMPKERFSAEFPKEGPSILRIQQVVRGDSAAYFCASSPNAEGRETQYFGPGTRLLVL.

This clone has ten or more counts. The CDR3 loop reads CASSQDATGGGEQYF. The CDR3 region has the DNA TGCGCCAGCAGCCAAGACGCGACAGGGGGGGGCGAGCAGTACTTC. The rearrangement uses TRBV4-1 and TRBJ2-7; 9 bases align to TRBD1. The CDR3 sequence is 15 residues long. The J segment lost 6 bases and the V segment lost 0 bases, leaving 6 bases of the junction unmatched. Germline CDR1 reads MGHRA; CDR2 reads YSYEKL.

This clone was counted many times. The CDR3 sequence is CASSRDLRYEQYF. As DNA, the CDR3 is TGTGCCAGCAGCAGGGACTTGAGGTACGAGCAGTACTTC. The V and J genes are TRBV6-2 or TRBV6-3 and TRBJ2-7; TRBD2 is a possible D gene (6 bases). V lost 6 bases and J lost 4, with 13 bases in between. There are 13 residues in the CDR3. Looked up from germline, CDR1 is MNHEY and CDR2 is SVGEGT.

This clone appeared many times. This sequence joins TRBV6-6 and TRBJ1-3, with D maybe TRBD1 (5 bases). The CDR3 is 14 residues long. Trimming left V 4 bases short and J 3 bases short, with 10 bases between. CDR1 and CDR2 (germline): MNHNY, SVGAGI (reference sequence). Here the CDR3 DNA reads TGTGCCAGCAGTTCTGCGACAGTTGGAAACACCATATATTTT. Residues: CASSSATVGNTIYF.

This clone was recorded at least ten times. This sequence joins TRBV6-6 and TRBJ2-5; maybe TRBD2 (6 bases). The germline gives CDR1 MNHNY, CDR2 SVGAGI (reference sequence). The CDR3 runs to 14 residues. The germline V and J ends were trimmed by 2 bases and 4 bases, with 11 bases remaining between them. CDR3 bases: TGTGCCAGCAGTTACGGCGGGGAAGGAGAGACCCAGTACTTC. It codes for CASSYGGEGETQYF.

The chain has TRBV19 and TRBJ2-5; no clear D gene. Germline CDR1 reads LNHDA; CDR2 reads SQIVND (reference sequence). The CDR3 extends over 14 amino acids. V shed 5 bases and J shed 3 bases, with 13 bases lying between them. The CDR3 nucleotides are TGTGCCAGTAGTGCAGGTCCTCAAAAAGAGACCCAGTACTTC. Its protein product is CASSAGPQKETQYF.

Within the sample, this clone is medium-sized. The chain has TRBV28 and TRBJ1-4; D call uncertain. This CDR3 is built from 12 residues. Trimming cost V 3 bases and J 8 bases, with 7 bases left between them. Germline V gene lookup returns CDR1 MDHEN and CDR2 SYDVKM. CDR3 nucleotide sequence: TGTGCCAGCAGTTTGGCAGGCGAAAAACTGTTTTTT. Its translation: CASSLAGEKLFF.

Many counts were recorded for this clone. This chain uses TRBV7-3 with TRBJ2-3; 7 nucleotides line up with TRBD2. The V segment lost 5 bases and the J segment 0 bases; nucleotides outside the gene matches: 8. The V gene's germline CDR1 is SGHTA and CDR2 FQGTGA. This CDR3 has 16 amino acids. The CDR3 DNA is TGTGCCAGCAGCCACACGGGGGGATTTAGCACAGATACGCAGTATTTT. Translated, it gives CASSHTGGFSTDTQYF. Complete variable domain (other parts from reference TRBV7-3 and TRBJ2-3): GAGVSQTPSNKVTEKGKYVELRCDPISGHTALYWYRQSLGQGPEFLIYFQGTGAADDSGLPNDRFFAVRPEGSVSTLKIQRTERGDSAVYLCASSHTGGFSTDTQYFGPGTRLTVL.

This clone appeared a few times. The rearrangement joins TRBV12-3 or TRBV12-4 to TRBJ1-6, with a possible D match to TRBD1 (6 bases). The CDR3 has 12 amino acids. The V end was cut by 4 bases, the J end by 15 bases, with 13 bases between. CDR3 in amino acids: CASSYRARGLHF. The CDR3 coding sequence is TGTGCCAGCAGTTACAGGGCCCGGGGCCTCCACTTT.

This clone was recorded at least ten times. The chain joins TRBV5-1 to TRBJ2-3; D is uncertain. The CDR3 is 15 residues long. The germline V gene has CDR1 SGHRS and CDR2 YFSETQ. With 4 bases removed from V and 0 bases from J, the gap between germline ends came to 12 bases. This chain's CDR3 is CASSPVRASTDTQYF. CDR3 sequence (DNA): TGCGCCAGCAGCCCCGTAAGGGCTAGCACAGATACGCAGTATTTT.

There are many counts of this clone. This chain connects TRBV14 to TRBJ1-2, with D possibly matching TRBD1 (5 bases). Looked up from germline, CDR1 is SGHDN and CDR2 is FVKESK. Trimming cost V 1 base and J 4 bases, with 13 bases left between them. The CDR3 loop spans 15 amino acids. CDR3 coding DNA: TGTGCCAGCAGCCAAGGAACAGGTGGTAGCTATGGCTACACCTTC. Translation gives CASSQGTGGSYGYTF.

J is TRBJ2-2 and V is TRBV6-5; possibly TRBD2 for D (5 bases). V was shortened by 8 bases and J by 2 bases, with 9 bases between the two germline ends. There are 13 residues in the CDR3. Germline CDR1 is MNHEY and CDR2 is SVGAGI. CDR3 residues: CASETTNTGELFF. The CDR3 nucleotides read TGTGCCAGCGAGACTACAAACACCGGGGAGCTGTTTTTT.

This clone was seen repeatedly, ten times or more. The chain joins TRBV5-4 to TRBJ2-1; TRBD1 agrees at 9 bases. Germline CDR1 and CDR2: SGHNT and YYREEE (reference sequence). The CDR3 length is 14 residues. Germline trimming cut 4 bases from V and 9 bases from J; bases unmatched to any gene: 8. CDR3 DNA sequence: TGTGCCAGCAGCCAACCACAGGGGGCGGTTGAGCAGTTCTTC. This codes for CASSQPQGAVEQFF. The full variable domain, completed using reference TRBV5-4 and TRBJ2-1, is ETGVTQSPTHLIKTRGQQVTLRCSSQSGHNTVSWYQQALGQGPQFIFQYYREEENGRGNFPPRFSGLQFPNYSSELNVNALELDDSALYLCASSQPQGAVEQFFGPGTRLTVL.